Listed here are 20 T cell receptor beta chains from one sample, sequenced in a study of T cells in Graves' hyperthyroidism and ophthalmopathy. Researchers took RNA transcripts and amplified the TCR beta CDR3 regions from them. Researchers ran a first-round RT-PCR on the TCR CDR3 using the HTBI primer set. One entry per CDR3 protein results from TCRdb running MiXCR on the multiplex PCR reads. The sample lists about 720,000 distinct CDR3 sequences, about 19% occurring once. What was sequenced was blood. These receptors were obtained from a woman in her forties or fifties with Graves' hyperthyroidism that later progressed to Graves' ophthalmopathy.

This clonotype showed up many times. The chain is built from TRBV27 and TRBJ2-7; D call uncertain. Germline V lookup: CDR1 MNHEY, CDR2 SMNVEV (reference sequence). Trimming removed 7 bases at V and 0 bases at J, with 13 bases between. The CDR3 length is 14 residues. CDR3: CASMERTSSYEQYF. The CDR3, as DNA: TGTGCCAGCATGGAACGGACCAGCTCCTACGAGCAGTACTTC.

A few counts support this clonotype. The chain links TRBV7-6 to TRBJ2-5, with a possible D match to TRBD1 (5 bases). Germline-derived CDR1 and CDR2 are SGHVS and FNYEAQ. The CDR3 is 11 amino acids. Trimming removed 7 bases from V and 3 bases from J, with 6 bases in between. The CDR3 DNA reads TGTGCCAGCAAACAGGAAGAGACCCAGTACTTC. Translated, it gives CASKQEETQYF.

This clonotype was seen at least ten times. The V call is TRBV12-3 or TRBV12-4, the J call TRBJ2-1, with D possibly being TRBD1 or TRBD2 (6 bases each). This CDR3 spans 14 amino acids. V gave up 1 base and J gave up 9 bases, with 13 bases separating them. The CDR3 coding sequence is TGTGCCAGCAGTTTAGGGGGGGCCCCCGGTGAGCAGTTCTTC. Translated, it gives CASSLGGAPGEQFF.

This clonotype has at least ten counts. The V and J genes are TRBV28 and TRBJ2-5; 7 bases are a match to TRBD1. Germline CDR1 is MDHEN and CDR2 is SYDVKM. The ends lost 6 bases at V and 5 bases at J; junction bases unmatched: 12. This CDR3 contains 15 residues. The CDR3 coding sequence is TGTGCCAGCAGATGGGGCCAGGGGGTCAGGGAGACCCAGTACTTC. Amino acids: CASRWGQGVRETQYF.

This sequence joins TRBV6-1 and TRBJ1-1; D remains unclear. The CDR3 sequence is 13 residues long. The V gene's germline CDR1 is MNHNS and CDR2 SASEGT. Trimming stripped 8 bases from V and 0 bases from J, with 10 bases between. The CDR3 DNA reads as TGTGCCAGCTTTGAAGTAATGAACACTGAAGCTTTCTTT. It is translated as CASFEVMNTEAFF.

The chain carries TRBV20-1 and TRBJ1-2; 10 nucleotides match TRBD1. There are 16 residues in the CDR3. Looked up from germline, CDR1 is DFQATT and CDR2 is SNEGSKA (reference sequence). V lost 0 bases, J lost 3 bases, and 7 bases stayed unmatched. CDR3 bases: TGCAGTGCTAGAGATTCGGGACAGGGGATATACTATGGCTACACCTTC. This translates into CSARDSGQGIYYGYTF.

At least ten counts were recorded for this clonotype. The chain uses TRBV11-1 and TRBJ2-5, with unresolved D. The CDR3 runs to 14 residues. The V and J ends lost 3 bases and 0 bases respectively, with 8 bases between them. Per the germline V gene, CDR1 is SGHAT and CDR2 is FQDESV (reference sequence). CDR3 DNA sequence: TGTGCCAGCAGCTTTACAGAATACCAAGAGACCCAGTACTTC. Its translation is CASSFTEYQETQYF.

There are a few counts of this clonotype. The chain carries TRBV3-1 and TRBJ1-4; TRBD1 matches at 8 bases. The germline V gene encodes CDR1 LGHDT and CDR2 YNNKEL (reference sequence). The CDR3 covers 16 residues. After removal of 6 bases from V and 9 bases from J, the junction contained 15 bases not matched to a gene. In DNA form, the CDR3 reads TGTGCCAGCAGTCTTTCAGGGGGCGCCGGGGTCCAAAAACTGTTTTTT. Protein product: CASSLSGGAGVQKLFF.

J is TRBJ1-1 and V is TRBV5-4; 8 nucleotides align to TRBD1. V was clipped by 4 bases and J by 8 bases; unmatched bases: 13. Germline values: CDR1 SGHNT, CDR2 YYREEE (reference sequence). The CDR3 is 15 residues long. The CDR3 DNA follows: TGTGCCAGCAGCCCCACGACAGGGGATTGGGAAGAAGCTTTCTTT. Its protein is CASSPTTGDWEEAFF.

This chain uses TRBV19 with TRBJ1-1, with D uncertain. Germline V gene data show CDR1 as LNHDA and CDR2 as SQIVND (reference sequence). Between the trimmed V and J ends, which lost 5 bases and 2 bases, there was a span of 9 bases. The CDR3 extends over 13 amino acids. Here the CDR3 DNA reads TGTGCCAGTAGTGCAACAGCTAACACTGAAGCTTTCTTT. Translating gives CASSATANTEAFF.

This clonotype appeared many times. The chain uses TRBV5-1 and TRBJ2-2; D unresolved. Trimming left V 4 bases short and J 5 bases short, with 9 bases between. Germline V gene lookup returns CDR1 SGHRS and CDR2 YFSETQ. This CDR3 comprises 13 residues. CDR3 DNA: TGCGCCAGCAGCACTACGACAACCGGGGAGCTGTTTTTT. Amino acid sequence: CASSTTTTGELFF.

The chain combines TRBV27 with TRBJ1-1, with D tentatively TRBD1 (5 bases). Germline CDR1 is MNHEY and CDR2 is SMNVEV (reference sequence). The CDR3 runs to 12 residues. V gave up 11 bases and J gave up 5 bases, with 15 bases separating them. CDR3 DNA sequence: TGTGCCCGGGGGGGAGGAAGAACTGAAGCTTTCTTT. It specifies CARGGGRTEAFF.

CDR3 coding DNA: TGTGCCAGCAGCTTAGGCCAGGGGTTGAGAGACACCGGGGAGCTGTTTTTT. Translating gives CASSLGQGLRDTGELFF. The chain links TRBV7-2 to TRBJ2-2; maybe TRBD1 (6 bases). The CDR3 consists of 17 residues. V was cut by 1 base and J by 3 bases, with 15 bases left in between. Per the germline V gene, CDR1 is SGHTA and CDR2 is FQGNSA.

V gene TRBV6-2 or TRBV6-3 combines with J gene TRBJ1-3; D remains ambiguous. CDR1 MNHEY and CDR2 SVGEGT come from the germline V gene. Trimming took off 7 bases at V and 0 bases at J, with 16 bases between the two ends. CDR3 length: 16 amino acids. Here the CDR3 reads CASTPGSPTSGNTIYF. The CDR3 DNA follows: TGTGCCAGCACCCCCGGGAGTCCCACCTCTGGAAACACCATATATTTT.

The CDR3: CASTRSGTSGGPEQYF. CDR3 nucleotides: TGTGCCAGCACCCGAAGTGGGACTAGCGGGGGACCCGAGCAGTACTTC. The chain joins TRBV6-2 or TRBV6-3 to TRBJ2-7, with 14 bases that match TRBD2. The CDR3 runs 16 residues. Germline lookup yields CDR1 MNHEY and CDR2 SVGEGT. V gave up 7 bases and J gave up 6 bases; unmatched junction bases: 11.

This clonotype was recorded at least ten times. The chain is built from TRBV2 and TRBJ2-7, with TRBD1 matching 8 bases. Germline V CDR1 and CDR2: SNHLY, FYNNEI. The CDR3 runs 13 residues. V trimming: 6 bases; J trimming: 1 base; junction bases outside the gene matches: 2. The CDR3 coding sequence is TGTGCCAGCAGACGGACAGGGTCCTACGAGCAGTACTTC. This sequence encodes CASRRTGSYEQYF.

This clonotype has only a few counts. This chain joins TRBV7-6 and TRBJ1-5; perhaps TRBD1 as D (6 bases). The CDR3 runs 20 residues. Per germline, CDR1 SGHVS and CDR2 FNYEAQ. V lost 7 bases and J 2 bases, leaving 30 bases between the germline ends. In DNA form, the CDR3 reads TGTGCCAGCAACGAAGGACAGAGTGGGAGGCGGCAGCCGGGCAATCAGCCCCAGCATTTT. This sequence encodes CASNEGQSGRRQPGNQPQHF.

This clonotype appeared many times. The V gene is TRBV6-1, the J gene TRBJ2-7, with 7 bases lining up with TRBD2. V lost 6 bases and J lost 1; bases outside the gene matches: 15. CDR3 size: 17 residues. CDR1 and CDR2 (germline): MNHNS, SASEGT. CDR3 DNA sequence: TGTGCCAGCAGACGCCGTCCTTCTGCGGGGGTATCCTACGAGCAGTACTTC. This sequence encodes CASRRRPSAGVSYEQYF.

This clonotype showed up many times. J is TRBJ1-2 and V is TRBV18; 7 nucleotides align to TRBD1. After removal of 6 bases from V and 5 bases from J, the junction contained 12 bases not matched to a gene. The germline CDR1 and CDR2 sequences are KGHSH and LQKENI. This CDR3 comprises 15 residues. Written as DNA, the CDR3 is TGTGCCAGCTCCCCTGGGACAGCCCATCGTTATGGCTACACCTTC. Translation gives CASSPGTAHRYGYTF.

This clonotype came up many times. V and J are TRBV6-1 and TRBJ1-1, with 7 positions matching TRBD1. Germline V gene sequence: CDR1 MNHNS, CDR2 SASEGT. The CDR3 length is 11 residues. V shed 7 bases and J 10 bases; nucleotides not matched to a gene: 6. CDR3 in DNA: TGTGCCAGCAACGACAGGGCAAGAGCTTTCTTT. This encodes CASNDRARAFF.